Listed below are T cell receptor beta chains from one sample, sequenced in a study of blood T cells in healthy people across ages. TCRdb re-derived calls from the 5' RACE reads in MiXCR, one entry per CDR3 protein. Of nearly 800,000 distinct CDR3 sequences in the sample, roughly three fifths are singletons; the top ten hold around 25%. The sample taken for sequencing was blood. The receptors come from a man in his forties or fifties in good health. CDR3s include the opening cysteine and the closing phenylalanine or tryptophan. Fields, in order: J gene, clone size, V gene, D gene, CDR3 DNA, CDR3 protein. A D gene is named only where the DNA matches it firmly. Clone size is given for some rows only: seen once, a few or many times, or a class if the clone is expanded.

TRBJ2-6	-	TRBV6-5	-	TGTGCCAGCAGTTACACCGGCCACCTAACGAGCTCTGGGGCCAACGTCCTGACTTTC	CASSYTGHLTSSGANVLTF
TRBJ2-7	few	TRBV5-1	-	TGCGCCAGCAGCCAAATCCACACCGTGCAGACTTACGAGCAGTACTTC	CASSQIHTVQTYEQYF
TRBJ2-1	few	TRBV6-5	-	TGTGCCAGCAGTGTGACGGACTACTCCTACAATGAGCAGTTCTTC	CASSVTDYSYNEQFF
TRBJ2-1	-	TRBV4-3	-	TGCGCCAGCAGCCAAGATCCCCGGGGGTACTACAATGAGCAGTTCTTC	CASSQDPRGYYNEQFF
TRBJ2-1	-	TRBV6-6	-	TGTGCCTCCAAACCAGGGGCCCATGAGCAGTTCTTC	CASKPGAHEQFF
TRBJ2-1	few	TRBV29-1	-	TGCAGCGTTGATAGGGGGAGTGAGCAGTTCTTC	CSVDRGSEQFF
TRBJ2-3	-	TRBV4-2	-	TGTGCCAGCAGCCCCCCAGGGGGGCTAAGTTCAGATACGCAGTATTTT	CASSPPGGLSSDTQYF
TRBJ2-5	many	TRBV12-3/TRBV12-4	TRBD1	TGTGCCAGCAGCAGAGGACAGGTGGAGACCCAGTACTTC	CASSRGQVETQYF
TRBJ1-2	few	TRBV12-3/TRBV12-4	-	TGTGCCAGCGGTAAATCGGCGTCGCAGGGGATAGATGGCTACACCTTC	CASGKSASQGIDGYTF
TRBJ2-5	few	TRBV20-1	-	TGCAGTGCTAGGATTTTTAGGGGATCAACCCAAGAGACCCAGTACTTC	CSARIFRGSTQETQYF
TRBJ2-5	-	TRBV28	TRBD2	TGTGCCAGCAGGGCCGGGAGGGAGGAGACCCAGTACTTC	CASRAGREETQYF
TRBJ2-1	-	TRBV5-1	TRBD1	TGCGCCAGCAGCTACGGGACAGCCGGCGATGAGCAGTTCTTC	CASSYGTAGDEQFF
TRBJ2-7	-	TRBV27	-	TGTGCCAGCAGTGTAGGCAGGCTTGGCGAGCAGTACTTC	CASSVGRLGEQYF
TRBJ1-1	-	TRBV20-1	TRBD1	TGCAGTGCAATGGACAGGCTTAACACTGAAGCTTTCTTT	CSAMDRLNTEAFF
TRBJ2-5	-	TRBV7-2	TRBD2	TGTGCCAGCAGAAAACTAGCGGGGTTTTCCAATGAGCAGTACTTC	CASRKLAGFSNEQYF
TRBJ1-2	-	TRBV7-9	-	TGTGCCAGCGTTGGGGGACACGCCGGAGGATATGGGTATGGCTACACCTTC	CASVGGHAGGYGYGYTF
TRBJ1-2	-	TRBV29-1	-	TGCAGCGTTCTCCGCGACGATGGCTATGGCTACACCTTC	CSVLRDDGYGYTF
TRBJ1-2	once	TRBV6-2/TRBV6-3	TRBD1	TGTGCCAGCACCCCGACAGGGGGTCACTATGGCTACACCTTC	CASTPTGGHYGYTF
TRBJ1-4	few	TRBV29-1	-	TGCAGCGTTGATAGGGGTGAAAAACTGTTTTTT	CSVDRGEKLFF
TRBJ2-3	-	TRBV12-3/TRBV12-4	TRBD2	TGTGCCAGCAGTTTTGGGCCTAGCGGAATTAAAGATACGCAGTATTTT	CASSFGPSGIKDTQYF
TRBJ2-2	-	TRBV20-1	-	TGCAGTGCTACCGTTGCCGGGGAGCTGTTTTTT	CSATVAGELFF
TRBJ2-6	-	TRBV6-4	-	TGTGCCAGCAGTGACGAGCCCTCTGGGGCCAACGTCCTGACTTTC	CASSDEPSGANVLTF
TRBJ1-1	-	TRBV29-1	TRBD1	TGCAGAGCCGGACAGGGAGACACTGAAGCTTTCTTT	CRAGQGDTEAFF
TRBJ2-1	-	TRBV5-1	-	TGCGCCAGCAGCTTGGATACCCCGTCTCGGGACAATGAGCAGTTCTTC	CASSLDTPSRDNEQFF
TRBJ2-6	-	TRBV9	-	TGTGCCAGCAGCTGGGGGACTGCTGGGGCCAACGTCCTGACTTTC	CASSWGTAGANVLTF
TRBJ2-3	many	TRBV6-5	-	TGTGCCAGCAGTACCGCGGATACGCAGTATTTT	CASSTADTQYF
TRBJ2-3	few	TRBV5-1	-	TGCGCCAGCAGTACGGCTAGATCTGATACGCAGTATTTT	CASSTARSDTQYF
TRBJ1-1	-	TRBV15	TRBD1	TGTGCCACCAGCAATCCTCGACAGGGGGAAGCTTTCTTT	CATSNPRQGEAFF
TRBJ2-3	few	TRBV29-1	-	TGCAGCCTCGCCGGCAGGGACGGGGCAGATACGCAGTATTTT	CSLAGRDGADTQYF
TRBJ2-1	-	TRBV12-3/TRBV12-4	TRBD2	TGTGCCAGCAGCCTTCGGACTAGCGGGGGGGCGGGGGAGTTCTTC	CASSLRTSGGAGEFF
TRBJ1-5	-	TRBV10-3	-	TGTGCCATCAGTGAAGTAGGAAGTATCCAGCCCCAGCATTTT	CAISEVGSIQPQHF
TRBJ1-1	-	TRBV11-2	-	TGTGCCAGCAGCTTAGATATTCCGTGGTCCCAGTACGGAGCTTTCTTT	CASSLDIPWSQYGAFF
TRBJ2-1	-	TRBV28	-	TGTGCCAGCAGTTTTGGAAACACCTACAATGATGGGCAGTTCTTC	CASSFGNTYNDGQFF
TRBJ2-7	-	TRBV27	TRBD1	TGTGCCAGCAAAGGGACAGGACGGGACGAGCAGTACTTC	CASKGTGRDEQYF
TRBJ1-2	-	TRBV29-1	-	TGCAGCGTTGGGACAGCCCTCAACTATGGCTACACCTTC	CSVGTALNYGYTF
TRBJ1-6	-	TRBV6-1	-	TGTGCCAGCAGTGGACAACAGGGAAATTCACCCCTCCACTTT	CASSGQQGNSPLHF
TRBJ2-3	-	TRBV20-1	TRBD2	TGCAGTGCTCCGTACCTGAGGACACTAGCGGGAGAGACAGATACGCAGTATTTT	CSAPYLRTLAGETDTQYF
TRBJ2-5	-	TRBV4-1	-	TGCGCCAGCAGCCAAGGTCTGGAGTTCGGGACCCAGTACTTC	CASSQGLEFGTQYF
TRBJ2-3	-	TRBV6-5	TRBD2	TGTGCCAGCAGTTACGATAGCGGGGTCGATGATACGCAGTATTTT	CASSYDSGVDDTQYF
TRBJ2-7	-	TRBV10-2	TRBD2	TGCGCCAGCAGTGAACAGGGCGGGAGGGCGAACGAGCAGTACTTC	CASSEQGGRANEQYF
TRBJ1-1	once	TRBV20-1	-	TGCAGTGCTAGAGATAGTTGGAACACTGAAGCTTTCTTT	CSARDSWNTEAFF
TRBJ2-1	-	TRBV28	-	TGTGCCAGCACCGCGGGACGTCACAATGAGCAGTTCTTC	CASTAGRHNEQFF
TRBJ2-7	-	TRBV7-2	-	TGTGCCAGCAGCTTAGTCTCATCTAGCGTGGGCTCCTACGAGCAGTACTTC	CASSLVSSSVGSYEQYF
TRBJ2-7	few	TRBV4-3	-	TGCGCCAGCAGCCAAGACCGGAGACAGATCCCCTACGAGCAGTACTTC	CASSQDRRQIPYEQYF